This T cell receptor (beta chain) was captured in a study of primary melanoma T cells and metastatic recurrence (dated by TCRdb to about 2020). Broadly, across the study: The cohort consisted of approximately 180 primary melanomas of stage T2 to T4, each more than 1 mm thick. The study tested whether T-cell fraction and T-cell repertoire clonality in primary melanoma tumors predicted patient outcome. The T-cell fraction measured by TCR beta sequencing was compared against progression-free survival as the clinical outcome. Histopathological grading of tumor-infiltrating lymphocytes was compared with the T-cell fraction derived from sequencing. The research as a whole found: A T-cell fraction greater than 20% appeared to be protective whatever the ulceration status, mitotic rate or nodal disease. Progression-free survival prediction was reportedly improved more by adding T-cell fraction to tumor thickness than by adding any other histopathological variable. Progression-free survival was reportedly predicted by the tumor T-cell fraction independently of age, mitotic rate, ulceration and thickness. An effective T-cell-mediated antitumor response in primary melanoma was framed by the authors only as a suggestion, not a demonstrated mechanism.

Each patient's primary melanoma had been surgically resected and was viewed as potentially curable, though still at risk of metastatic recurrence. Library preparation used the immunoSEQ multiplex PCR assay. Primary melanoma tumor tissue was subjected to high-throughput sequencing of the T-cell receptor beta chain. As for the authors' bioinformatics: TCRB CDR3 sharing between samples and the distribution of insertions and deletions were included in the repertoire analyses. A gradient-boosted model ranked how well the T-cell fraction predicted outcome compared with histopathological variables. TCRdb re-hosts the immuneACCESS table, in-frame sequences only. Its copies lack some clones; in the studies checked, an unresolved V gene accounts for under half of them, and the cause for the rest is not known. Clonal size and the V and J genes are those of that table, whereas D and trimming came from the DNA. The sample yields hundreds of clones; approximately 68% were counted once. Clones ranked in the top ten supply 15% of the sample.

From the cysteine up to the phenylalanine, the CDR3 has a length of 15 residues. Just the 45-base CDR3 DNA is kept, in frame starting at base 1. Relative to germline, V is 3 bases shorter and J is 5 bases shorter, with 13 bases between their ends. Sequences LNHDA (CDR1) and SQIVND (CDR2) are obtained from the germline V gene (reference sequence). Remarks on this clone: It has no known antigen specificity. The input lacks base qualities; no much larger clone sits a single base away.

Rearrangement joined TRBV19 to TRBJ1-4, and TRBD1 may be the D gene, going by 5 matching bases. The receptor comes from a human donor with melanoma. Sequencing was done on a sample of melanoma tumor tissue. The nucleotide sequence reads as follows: TGTGCCAGTAGTATCACCGAGACAGAGAATGAAAAACTGTTTTTT. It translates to CASSITETENEKLFF.